The rows below give T cell receptor beta chains drawn from one sample of a study of blood T cell repertoires in COVID-19. The protocol was immunoSEQ multiplex PCR, while the TCRdb copy is restricted to in-frame clones and leaves out a portion. The table shows 200,000 to 300,000 clones, with more than 85% occurring only once. Input material: peripheral blood. These receptors originate from a person under 30 with COVID-19, enrolled during active disease. CDR3s include the opening cysteine and the closing phenylalanine or tryptophan. Each record gives: clone size, D gene, J gene, V gene, CDR3 protein, CDR3 DNA. The D gene is left open where the match is weak. Only some rows state a clone size, as once, few, many or a class for expanded clones.

size: -
D: TRBD1
J: TRBJ1-4
V: TRBV7-9
CDR3: CASSYRGDEKLFF
DNA: TGTGCCAGCAGCTACAGGGGGGATGAAAAACTGTTTTTT

size: -
D: TRBD2
J: TRBJ2-3
V: TRBV7-3
CDR3: CASSFSGRGTDTQYF
DNA: TGTGCCAGCAGCTTTAGCGGGAGGGGCACAGATACGCAGTATTTT

size: once
D: -
J: TRBJ1-4
V: TRBV7-2
CDR3: CASSLGPELFF
DNA: TGTGCCAGCAGCTTAGGTCCGGAACTGTTTTTT

size: -
D: -
J: TRBJ2-1
V: TRBV28
CDR3: CASSLPDNEQFF
DNA: TGTGCCAGCAGTTTGCCGGACAATGAGCAGTTCTTC

size: -
D: -
J: TRBJ2-7
V: TRBV6-6
CDR3: CASSPTRNVNEQYF
DNA: TGTGCCAGCAGTCCTACTAGAAACGTAAACGAGCAGTACTTC

size: -
D: -
J: TRBJ1-3
V: TRBV3-1/TRBV3-2
CDR3: CASSLAGGRNTIYF
DNA: TGTGCCAGCAGTCTCGCAGGAGGCAGAAACACCATATATTTT

size: -
D: -
J: TRBJ2-3
V: TRBV9
CDR3: CASSVGGTADTQYF
DNA: TGTGCCAGCAGCGTAGGCGGGACGGCAGATACGCAGTATTTT

size: -
D: TRBD2
J: TRBJ2-3
V: TRBV2
CDR3: CASRGGSSTDTQYF
DNA: TGTGCCAGCAGGGGAGGGAGCAGCACAGATACGCAGTATTTT

size: -
D: -
J: TRBJ1-4
V: TRBV23-1
CDR3: CASSQSNNGEKLFF
DNA: TGCGCCAGCAGTCAATCCAACAACGGGGAAAAACTGTTTTTT

size: -
D: -
J: TRBJ2-5
V: TRBV3-1/TRBV3-2
CDR3: CASSPPFGGGEETQYF
DNA: TGTGCCAGCAGCCCGCCCTTTGGCGGAGGGGAGGAGACCCAGTACTTC

size: -
D: -
J: TRBJ2-1
V: TRBV9
CDR3: CASSALSSYNEQFF
DNA: TGTGCCAGCAGCGCCCTGTCCTCCTACAATGAGCAGTTCTTC

size: -
D: -
J: TRBJ2-7
V: TRBV27
CDR3: CASRRQDSSLSYEQYF
DNA: TGTGCCAGCAGGCGCCAAGATTCCTCCCTCTCGTACGAGCAGTACTTC

size: -
D: TRBD2
J: TRBJ2-3
V: TRBV5-6
CDR3: CASSLFGLAGDTDTQYF
DNA: TGTGCCAGCAGCTTGTTTGGACTAGCGGGAGACACAGATACGCAGTATTTT

size: -
D: TRBD1
J: TRBJ1-5
V: TRBV28
CDR3: CASSLTGDYSNQPQHF
DNA: TGTGCCAGCAGTCTTACAGGGGATTATAGCAATCAGCCCCAGCATTTT

size: -
D: -
J: TRBJ1-1
V: TRBV3-1/TRBV3-2
CDR3: CASSPIGRATEAFF
DNA: TGTGCCAGCAGCCCGATTGGGAGAGCCACTGAAGCTTTCTTT

size: -
D: -
J: TRBJ2-3
V: TRBV3-1/TRBV3-2
CDR3: CASSQDEAADTDTQYF
DNA: TGTGCCAGCAGCCAAGATGAGGCGGCTGACACAGATACGCAGTATTTT

size: few
D: TRBD1
J: TRBJ1-3
V: TRBV5-6
CDR3: CASSLRGQGVRNTIYF
DNA: TGTGCCAGCAGCCTTCGGGGACAGGGTGTGCGAAACACCATATATTTT

size: -
D: -
J: TRBJ1-1
V: TRBV5-1
CDR3: CASSLVSGLGTEAFF
DNA: TGCGCCAGCAGCTTGGTGTCAGGGTTGGGCACTGAAGCTTTCTTT

size: once
D: -
J: TRBJ1-2
V: TRBV2
CDR3: CASSGIDRFNYGYTF
DNA: TGTGCCAGCAGTGGGATCGACAGATTCAACTATGGCTACACCTTC

size: -
D: -
J: TRBJ2-1
V: TRBV7-9
CDR3: CASSLMAKRSYNEQFF
DNA: TGTGCCAGCAGCTTAATGGCCAAGCGCTCCTACAATGAGCAGTTCTTC

size: few
D: -
J: TRBJ2-7
V: TRBV5-4
CDR3: CASSPQGFSLNEQYF
DNA: TGTGCCAGCAGCCCGCAGGGGTTTTCGCTCAACGAGCAGTACTTC

size: -
D: TRBD1
J: TRBJ1-5
V: TRBV24-1
CDR3: CATSETGTGDVQPQHF
DNA: TGTGCCACCAGTGAAACCGGGACAGGGGACGTCCAGCCCCAGCATTTT

size: -
D: TRBD2
J: TRBJ2-1
V: TRBV7-3
CDR3: CASSRRSISGDYNEQFF
DNA: TGTGCCAGCAGCAGACGCAGTATTAGCGGGGATTACAATGAGCAGTTCTTC

size: -
D: -
J: TRBJ1-2
V: TRBV28
CDR3: CAIPERGGYGYTF
DNA: TGTGCCATACCGGAAAGGGGGGGCTATGGCTACACCTTC

size: -
D: -
J: TRBJ1-5
V: TRBV7-8
CDR3: CASSGLVQGPNIYSNQPQHF
DNA: TGTGCCAGCAGCGGTCTCGTACAGGGACCAAATATTTATAGCAATCAGCCCCAGCATTTT

size: -
D: TRBD1
J: TRBJ1-3
V: TRBV2
CDR3: CASSEGGGQAGNTIYF
DNA: TGTGCCAGCAGTGAAGGAGGGGGACAGGCTGGAAACACCATATATTTT

size: -
D: -
J: TRBJ2-7
V: TRBV2
CDR3: CASSVRLTYEQYF
DNA: TGTGCCAGCAGTGTGCGGCTTACCTACGAGCAGTACTTC

size: -
D: -
J: TRBJ2-5
V: TRBV19
CDR3: CASSSSGQETQYF
DNA: TGTGCCAGTAGTAGCAGCGGCCAAGAGACCCAGTACTTC

size: -
D: -
J: TRBJ1-1
V: TRBV12-5
CDR3: CASGLVIWEGGAFLITEAFF
DNA: TGTGCTAGTGGTTTGGTAATATGGGAGGGGGGCGCATTTCTCATCACTGAAGCTTTCTTT

size: -
D: -
J: TRBJ2-7
V: TRBV12-5
CDR3: CASGLPLVEDTTYEQYF
DNA: TGTGCTAGTGGTCTCCCCCTTGTTGAGGACACCACCTACGAGCAGTACTTC

size: -
D: -
J: TRBJ1-2
V: TRBV21-1
CDR3: CASSIRLPGQGARRAF
DNA: TGTGCCAGCAGCATACGCCTTCCGGGACAGGGGGCCCGTCGCGCCTTC

size: medium-sized
D: TRBD1
J: TRBJ1-4
V: TRBV9
CDR3: CASSATGGEEKLFF
DNA: TGTGCCAGCAGCGCTACAGGGGGAGAGGAAAAACTGTTTTTT

size: -
D: -
J: TRBJ2-1
V: TRBV11-2
CDR3: CASRGVRGSNEQFF
DNA: TGTGCCAGCAGGGGCGTTAGGGGTTCCAATGAGCAGTTCTTC

size: -
D: -
J: TRBJ2-1
V: TRBV6-5
CDR3: CASTLQGVSYNEQFF
DNA: TGTGCCAGCACCCTACAGGGAGTCTCCTACAATGAGCAGTTCTTC

size: -
D: -
J: TRBJ2-4
V: TRBV4-1
CDR3: CASSQVGGKNIQYF
DNA: TGCGCCAGCAGCCAAGTGGGGGGCAAAAACATTCAGTACTTC

size: -
D: -
J: TRBJ2-7
V: TRBV7-9
CDR3: CASSLTGDEQYF
DNA: TGTGCCAGCAGCTTAACAGGAGACGAGCAGTACTTC

size: -
D: -
J: TRBJ1-6
V: TRBV25-1
CDR3: CASMGWENNSPLHF
DNA: TGTGCCAGCATGGGTTGGGAGAATAATTCACCCCTCCACTTT

size: -
D: -
J: TRBJ2-7
V: TRBV12-2
CDR3: CASRLAHPGTSTYEQYF
DNA: TGTGCAAGTCGCTTAGCGCACCCCGGGACTTCGACCTACGAGCAGTACTTC

size: -
D: -
J: TRBJ1-5
V: TRBV28
CDR3: CASSTRGGVEQPQHF
DNA: TGTGCCAGCAGTACCAGGGGAGGGGTGGAACAGCCCCAGCATTTT

size: -
D: TRBD1
J: TRBJ1-2
V: TRBV19
CDR3: CASTYGRGTGDGYTF
DNA: TGTGCCAGTACATACGGTAGGGGGACAGGGGATGGCTACACCTTC

size: -
D: -
J: TRBJ2-5
V: TRBV5-1
CDR3: CASSPQATQETQYF
DNA: TGCGCCAGCAGCCCACAGGCTACCCAAGAGACCCAGTACTTC

size: -
D: TRBD2
J: TRBJ2-7
V: TRBV9
CDR3: CASSVGLAAYEQYF
DNA: TGTGCCAGCAGCGTAGGTCTAGCGGCCTACGAGCAGTACTTC

size: -
D: TRBD1
J: TRBJ2-5
V: TRBV25-1
CDR3: CASSEQGERETQYF
DNA: TGTGCCAGCAGTGAACAGGGGGAGCGAGAGACCCAGTACTTC

size: -
D: TRBD1
J: TRBJ2-7
V: TRBV7-8
CDR3: CASSKGQGFSYEQYF
DNA: TGTGCCAGCAGCAAGGGACAGGGATTCTCCTACGAGCAGTACTTC

size: -
D: -
J: TRBJ1-1
V: TRBV7-9
CDR3: CASTAVNTEAFF
DNA: TGTGCCAGCACGGCAGTGAACACTGAAGCTTTCTTT

size: -
D: -
J: TRBJ2-2
V: TRBV24-1
CDR3: CATSDTRINTGELFF
DNA: TGTGCCACCAGTGACACTAGGATTAACACCGGGGAGCTGTTTTTT

size: -
D: TRBD2
J: TRBJ2-1
V: TRBV5-1
CDR3: CASSPALAPEQFF
DNA: TGCGCCAGCAGCCCGGCACTAGCGCCTGAGCAGTTCTTC